The clone carrying this T cell receptor (beta chain) was observed a handful of times. Its specificity is unknown. V gave up 7 bases and J gave up 0 bases, with 16 bases separating them. This CDR3 has 17 residues. The germline V gene encodes CDR1 MDHEN and CDR2 SYDVKM. Tagging with unique molecular identifiers was a feature of the TCR beta cDNA libraries. Each CDR3 protein gets one entry after TCRdb re-called the PCR reads with MiXCR. This sample carries about 620,000 distinct CDR3 sequences, roughly two fifths of them seen once, and the ten largest clones take under 2%. The data originate from a study of post-analysis software for immune sequencing data. General study results and limits: Patients used about 5 TRBV segments, including TRBV5-6, TRBV5-1 and TRBV20-1, more often than controls. Batch-matched samples strongly co-clustered by F measure.

What was sequenced was blood. The receptor was isolated from a girl between 10 and 17 years old with multiple sclerosis. The chain uses TRBV28 and TRBJ2-6; D is unclear. In DNA form, the CDR3 reads TGTGCCAGCACCACCACGGTCGGGCTCTCTGGGGCCAACGTCCTGACTTTC. Translated, it gives CASTTTVGLSGANVLTF.